Sequencing of this T cell receptor beta chain was carried out in a study of blood T cells in healthy people across ages. Study-wide findings and caveats: Roughly linear declines in TCR beta diversity per million T cells occurred with age.

CDR1 and CDR2 from the germline V gene are SNHLY and FYNNEI. The CDR3 totals 16 residues. The V gene lost 7 bases and the J gene lost 4 bases, with 23 bases spanning the gap. As regards this clonotype: Its target is not known.

Together with a sample-barcoded 5' primer, a J-beta primer mix was included in a second PCR lasting about 6 to 11 cycles. A minimum of 2.5 million CDR3-containing paired-end reads was obtained for each sample. TCRdb re-called the 5' RACE reads through MiXCR, storing one row per CDR3 protein. The table includes almost 1 million distinct CDR3 sequences, just over 50% detected once. V usage is TRBV2 and J usage is TRBJ2-7; weak D call: TRBD2 (6 bases). Sequencing used blood. This receptor was identified in an older woman in good health. CDR3: CASNDRGASLGYEQYF. The CDR3 bases are TGTGCCAGCAATGACCGCGGGGCCTCCCTAGGATACGAGCAGTACTTC.